A single sample is the source of the 2 T cell receptor beta chains below, sequenced in a study of vaccination and CD4 T cells after COVID-19. Sequenced with the Oncomine TCR Beta short-read assay was DNA taken from cultured CD4+ T cells. TCRdb reprocessed the PCR reads with MiXCR, giving one entry per CDR3 protein. The data contain approximately 22,000 distinct CDR3 sequences, about two fifths of them singletons. These TCRs are of unknown antigen specificity. Treatment specified: roughly 11-day PBMC culture with coronavirus spike peptide pools or control peptides (ViraFEST assay). The specimen was CD4+ T cells from blood, cultured in vitro, collected before SARS-CoV-2 vaccination. These receptors were taken from a human donor who received a COVID-19 vaccine.

In its sample, this clonotype was seen a few times. The genes are TRBV20-1 and TRBJ1-5; maybe TRBD1 (5 bases). The CDR3 has 17 residues. Per the germline V gene, CDR1 is DFQATT and CDR2 is SNEGSKA (reference sequence). V lost 1 base and J 0 bases, leaving 16 bases between the germline ends. The CDR3 DNA is TGCAGTGCTAGAGTTGCAGGAGGGGAGTTTAGCAATCAGCCCCAGCATTTT. Translation: CSARVAGGEFSNQPQHF.

The chain carries TRBV6-1 and TRBJ1-5, with D tentatively TRBD1 (6 bases). Germline-derived CDR1 and CDR2 are MNHNS and SASEGT. The CDR3 is made up of 15 amino acids. The V and J ends lost 4 bases and 1 base respectively, with 11 bases between them. Here the CDR3 reads CASSGGGASNQPQHF. CDR3 in DNA: TGTGCCAGCAGTGGAGGGGGTGCGAGCAATCAGCCCCAGCATTTT.